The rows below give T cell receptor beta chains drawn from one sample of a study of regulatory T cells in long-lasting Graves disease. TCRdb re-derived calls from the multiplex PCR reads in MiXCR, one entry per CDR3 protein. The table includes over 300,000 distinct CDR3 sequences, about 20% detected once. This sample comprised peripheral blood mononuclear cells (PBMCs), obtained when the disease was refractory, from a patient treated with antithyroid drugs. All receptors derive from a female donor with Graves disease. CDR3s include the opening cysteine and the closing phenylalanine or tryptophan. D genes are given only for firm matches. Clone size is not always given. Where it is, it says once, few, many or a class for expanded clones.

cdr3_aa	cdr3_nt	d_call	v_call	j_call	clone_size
CASSQGGGGKDTIYF	TGCGCCAGCAGCCAAGGAGGAGGGGGCAAAGACACCATATATTTT	TRBD1	TRBV4-1	TRBJ1-3	.
CASSLPRGPQHF	TGTGCCAGCAGTTTACCCCGGGGGCCCCAGCATTTT	.	TRBV27	TRBJ1-5	few
CASSLDRGGYGYTF	TGTGCCAGCAGCCTGGACAGGGGAGGCTATGGCTACACCTTC	TRBD1	TRBV9	TRBJ1-2	.
CASTPSIGYGYTF	TGTGCCAGTACCCCGTCCATTGGCTATGGCTACACCTTC	.	TRBV19	TRBJ1-2	many
CVSSFSGSSYEQYF	TGTGTCAGCAGTTTTAGCGGGAGCTCCTACGAGCAGTACTTC	TRBD2	TRBV6-5	TRBJ2-7	.
CASSLDKRRDRSSGANVLTF	TGTGCCAGCAGCTTAGATAAGAGGCGGGACAGGAGCTCTGGGGCCAACGTCCTGACTTTC	TRBD1	TRBV11-1	TRBJ2-6	many
CAGSLGETQYF	TGTGCCGGCAGCTTGGGAGAGACCCAGTACTTC	.	TRBV7-8	TRBJ2-5	.
CASSSLEGTTEAFF	TGTGCCAGCAGTTCACTCGAGGGGACCACTGAAGCTTTCTTT	.	TRBV27	TRBJ1-1	many
CASSKPGLAGEQYF	TGTGCCAGCAGCAAGCCGGGACTAGCGGGGGAGCAGTACTTC	TRBD2	TRBV5-5	TRBJ2-7	few
CASSPGGGSGGYTF	TGTGCCAGCAGCCCTGGGGGGGGGTCGGGCGGCTACACCTTC	.	TRBV7-3	TRBJ1-2	many
CASSPRTSFTEAFF	TGTGCCAGCAGCCCCAGGACCTCCTTCACTGAAGCTTTCTTT	.	TRBV9	TRBJ1-1	.
CASSQAILSSRGNEQYF	TGCGCCAGCAGCCAAGCCATCTTGAGCAGCCGGGGGAACGAGCAGTACTTC	.	TRBV4-1	TRBJ2-7	few
CASSYLTGNTEAFF	TGTGCCAGCAGTTACCTGACAGGAAACACTGAAGCTTTCTTT	.	TRBV6-2/TRBV6-3	TRBJ1-1	few
CAISDLSGTEAFF	TGTGCCATCAGTGATCTTTCGGGAACTGAAGCTTTCTTT	.	TRBV10-3	TRBJ1-1	.
CASSVGGLKETQYF	TGTGCCAGTAGTGTAGGTGGACTTAAAGAGACCCAGTACTTC	.	TRBV19	TRBJ2-5	few
CATSRVPGGQTYEQYF	TGTGCCACCAGCAGAGTACCGGGGGGACAGACTTACGAGCAGTACTTC	.	TRBV15	TRBJ2-7	many
CASSLLGIEGSPLHF	TGCGCCAGCAGCTTGCTGGGTATAGAAGGTTCACCCCTCCACTTT	.	TRBV5-1	TRBJ1-6	few
CASSDSSRGGTGELFF	TGTGCCAGCAGTGATTCCTCGCGGGGAGGGACCGGGGAGCTGTTTTTT	TRBD2	TRBV2	TRBJ2-2	many
CASSLLQGRNTEAFF	TGCGCCAGCAGCTTGTTGCAGGGGAGAAACACTGAAGCTTTCTTT	.	TRBV5-1	TRBJ1-1	once
CSANDRNYGYTF	TGCAGTGCCAATGACAGGAACTATGGCTACACCTTC	.	TRBV20-1	TRBJ1-2	few
CSAPNRDRGNGYTF	TGCAGTGCACCAAACCGGGACAGGGGAAATGGCTACACCTTC	TRBD1	TRBV20-1	TRBJ1-2	many
CASSYGQGGDQPQHF	TGTGCCAGCAGTTATGGACAGGGTGGGGATCAGCCCCAGCATTTT	TRBD1	TRBV12-3/TRBV12-4	TRBJ1-5	few
CAINSELAGPYEQYF	TGTGCCATCAATTCTGAACTAGCGGGGCCCTACGAGCAGTACTTC	TRBD2	TRBV10-3	TRBJ2-7	.
CSVEGRLQGEEYGYTF	TGCAGCGTTGAAGGGAGACTGCAGGGGGAAGAGTATGGCTACACCTTC	TRBD1	TRBV29-1	TRBJ1-2	few
CASSPPNEPKTQYF	TGTGCCAGCTCACCACCTAACGAGCCGAAGACCCAGTACTTC	.	TRBV18	TRBJ2-5	few
CASSLQGEKEKLFF	TGTGCCAGCAGTCTCCAGGGAGAAAAAGAAAAACTGTTTTTT	.	TRBV28	TRBJ1-4	many